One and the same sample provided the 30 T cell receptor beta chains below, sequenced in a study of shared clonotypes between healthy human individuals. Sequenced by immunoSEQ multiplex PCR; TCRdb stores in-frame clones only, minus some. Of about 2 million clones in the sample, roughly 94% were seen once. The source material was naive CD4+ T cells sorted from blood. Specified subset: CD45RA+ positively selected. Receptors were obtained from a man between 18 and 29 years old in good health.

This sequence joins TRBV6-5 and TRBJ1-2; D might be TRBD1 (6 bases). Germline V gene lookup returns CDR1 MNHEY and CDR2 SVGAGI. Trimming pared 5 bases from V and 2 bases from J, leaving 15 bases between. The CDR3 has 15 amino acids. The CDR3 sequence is CASSPIDRLNYGYTF. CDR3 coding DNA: TGTGCCAGCAGTCCCATAGACAGGCTAAACTATGGCTACACCTTC.

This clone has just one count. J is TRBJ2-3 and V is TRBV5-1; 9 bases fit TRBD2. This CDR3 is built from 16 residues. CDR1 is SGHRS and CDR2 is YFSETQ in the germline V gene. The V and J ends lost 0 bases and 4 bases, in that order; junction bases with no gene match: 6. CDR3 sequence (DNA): TGCGCCAGCAGCTTGGTGGCTAGCGGGGCCTCAGATACGCAGTATTTT. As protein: CASSLVASGASDTQYF.

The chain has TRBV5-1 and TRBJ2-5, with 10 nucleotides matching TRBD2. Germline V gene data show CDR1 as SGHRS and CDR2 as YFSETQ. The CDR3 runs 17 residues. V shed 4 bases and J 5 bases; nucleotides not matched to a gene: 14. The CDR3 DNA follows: TGCGCCAGCAGCCCGATCTCCTTAGCGGGGGGACGGGAGACCCAGTACTTC. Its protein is CASSPISLAGGRETQYF.

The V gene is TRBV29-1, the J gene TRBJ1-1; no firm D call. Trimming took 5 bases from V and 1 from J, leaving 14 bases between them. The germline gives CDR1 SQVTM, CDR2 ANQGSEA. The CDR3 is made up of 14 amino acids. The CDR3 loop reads CSVPLKDRNTEAFF. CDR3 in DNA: TGCAGCGTTCCCCTCAAGGATCGGAACACTGAAGCTTTCTTT.

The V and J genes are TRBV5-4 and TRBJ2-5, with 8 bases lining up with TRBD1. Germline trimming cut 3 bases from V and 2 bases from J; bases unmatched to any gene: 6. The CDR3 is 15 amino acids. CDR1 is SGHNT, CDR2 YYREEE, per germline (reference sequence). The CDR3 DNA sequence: TGTGCCAGCAGCTCCGTCGACAGGGGACAAGAGACCCAGTACTTC. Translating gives CASSSVDRGQETQYF.

Here the CDR3 reads CASSQEGSGVAGYGEQYF. The CDR3 DNA reads TGCGCCAGCAGCCAAGAAGGGTCAGGGGTAGCGGGGTATGGGGAGCAGTACTTC. The J gene is TRBJ2-7, the V gene TRBV4-1; 8 bases map to TRBD2. The germline V gene has CDR1 MGHRA and CDR2 YSYEKL. The CDR3 is 18 amino acids. The V gene end was trimmed by 0 bases and the J gene end by 7 bases; junction bases not matched to a gene: 17.

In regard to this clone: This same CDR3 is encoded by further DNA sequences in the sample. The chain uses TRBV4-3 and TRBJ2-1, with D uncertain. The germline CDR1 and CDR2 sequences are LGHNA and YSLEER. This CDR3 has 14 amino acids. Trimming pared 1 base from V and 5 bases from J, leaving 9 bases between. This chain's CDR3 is CASSQATLNNEQFF. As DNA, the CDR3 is TGCGCCAGCAGCCAAGCGACCCTAAACAATGAGCAGTTCTTC.

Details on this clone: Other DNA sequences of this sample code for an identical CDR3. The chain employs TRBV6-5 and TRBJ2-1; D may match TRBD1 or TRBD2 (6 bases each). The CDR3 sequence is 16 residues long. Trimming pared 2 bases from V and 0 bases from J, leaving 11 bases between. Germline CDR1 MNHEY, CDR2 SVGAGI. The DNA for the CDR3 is TGTGCCAGCAGTTACCTAGGGGGGAGCTCCTACAATGAGCAGTTCTTC. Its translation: CASSYLGGSSYNEQFF.

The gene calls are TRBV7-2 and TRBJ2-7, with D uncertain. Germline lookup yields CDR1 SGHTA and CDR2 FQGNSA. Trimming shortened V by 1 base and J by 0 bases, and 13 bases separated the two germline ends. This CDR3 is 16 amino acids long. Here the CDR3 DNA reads TGTGCCAGCAGCTTAGTATCCGCGGTAAGCTCCTACGAGCAGTACTTC. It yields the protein CASSLVSAVSSYEQYF. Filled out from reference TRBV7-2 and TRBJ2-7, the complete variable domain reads GAGVSQSPSNKVTEKGKDVELRCDPISGHTALYWYRQSLGQGLEFLIYFQGNSAPDKSGLPSDRFSAERTGGSVSTLTIQRTQQEDSAVYLCASSLVSAVSSYEQYFGPGTRLTVT.

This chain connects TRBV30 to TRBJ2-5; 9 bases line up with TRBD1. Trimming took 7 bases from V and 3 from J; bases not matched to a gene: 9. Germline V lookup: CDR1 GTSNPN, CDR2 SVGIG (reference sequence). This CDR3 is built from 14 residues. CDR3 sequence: CALESGTGKETQYF. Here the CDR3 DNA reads TGTGCCTTAGAGTCAGGGACAGGGAAAGAGACCCAGTACTTC.

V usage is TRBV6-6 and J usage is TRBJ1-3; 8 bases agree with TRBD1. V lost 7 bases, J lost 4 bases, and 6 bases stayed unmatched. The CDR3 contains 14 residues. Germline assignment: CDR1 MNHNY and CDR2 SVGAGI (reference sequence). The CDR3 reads CASTWGQDGNTIYF. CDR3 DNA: TGTGCCAGCACCTGGGGACAGGACGGAAACACCATATATTTT.

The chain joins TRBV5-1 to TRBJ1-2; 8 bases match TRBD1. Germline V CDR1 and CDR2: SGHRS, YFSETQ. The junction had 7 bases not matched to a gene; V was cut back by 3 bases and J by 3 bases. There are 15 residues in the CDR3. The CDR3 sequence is CASSSRQGQHYGYTF. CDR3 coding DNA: TGCGCCAGCAGCTCCCGACAGGGGCAGCACTATGGCTACACCTTC. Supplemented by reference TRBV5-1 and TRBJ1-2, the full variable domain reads KAGVTQTPRYLIKTRGQQVTLSCSPISGHRSVSWYQQTPGQGLQFLFEYFSETQRNKGNFPGRFSGRQFSNSRSEMNVSTLELGDSALYLCASSSRQGQHYGYTFGSGTRLTVV.

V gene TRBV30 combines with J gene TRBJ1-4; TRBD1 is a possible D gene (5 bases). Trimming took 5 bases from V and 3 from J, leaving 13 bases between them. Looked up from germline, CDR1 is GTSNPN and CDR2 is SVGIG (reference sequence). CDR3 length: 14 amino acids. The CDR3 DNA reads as TGTGCCTGGGCCCCTTGGGGGGCTAATGAAAAACTGTTTTTT. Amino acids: CAWAPWGANEKLFF.

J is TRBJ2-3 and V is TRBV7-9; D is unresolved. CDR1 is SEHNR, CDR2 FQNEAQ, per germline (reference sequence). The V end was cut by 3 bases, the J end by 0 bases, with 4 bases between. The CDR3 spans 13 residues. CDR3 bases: TGTGCCAGCAGCTTCTTGAGCACAGATACGCAGTATTTT. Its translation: CASSFLSTDTQYF.

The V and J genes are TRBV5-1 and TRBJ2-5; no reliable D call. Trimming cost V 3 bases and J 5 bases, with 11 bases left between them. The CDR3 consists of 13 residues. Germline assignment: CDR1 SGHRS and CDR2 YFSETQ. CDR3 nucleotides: TGCGCCAGCAGCTCGACGACTCGGGAGACCCAGTACTTC. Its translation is CASSSTTRETQYF.

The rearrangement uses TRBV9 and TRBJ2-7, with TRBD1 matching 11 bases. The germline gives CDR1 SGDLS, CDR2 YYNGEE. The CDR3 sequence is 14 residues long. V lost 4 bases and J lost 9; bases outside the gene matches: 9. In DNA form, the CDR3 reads TGTGCCAGCAGCCCAGAAGCGGGACAGGGGGGGCAGTACTTC. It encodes CASSPEAGQGGQYF.

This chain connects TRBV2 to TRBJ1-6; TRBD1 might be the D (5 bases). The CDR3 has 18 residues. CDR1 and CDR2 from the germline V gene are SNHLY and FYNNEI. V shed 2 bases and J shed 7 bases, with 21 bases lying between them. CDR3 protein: CASSENLTGRGRNSPLHF. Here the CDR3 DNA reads TGTGCCAGCAGTGAAAATTTAACGGGGAGGGGCCGCAATTCACCCCTCCACTTT. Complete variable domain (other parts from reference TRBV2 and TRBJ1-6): EPEVTQTPSHQVTQMGQEVILRCVPISNHLYFYWYRQILGQKVEFLVSFYNNEISEKSEIFDDQFSVERPDGSNFTLKIRSTKLEDSAMYFCASSENLTGRGRNSPLHFGNGTRLTVT.

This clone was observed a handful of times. CDR3 amino acids: CASSSDRNSPLHF. CDR3 DNA: TGTGCCAGTAGTTCGGACAGGAATTCACCCCTCCACTTT. This chain uses TRBV19 with TRBJ1-6; 7 bases are a match to TRBD1. After removal of 5 bases from V and 7 bases from J, the junction contained 2 bases not matched to a gene. Germline V gene data show CDR1 as LNHDA and CDR2 as SQIVND (reference sequence). This CDR3 has 13 residues. The full variable domain, completed using reference TRBV19 and TRBJ1-6, is DGGITQSPKYLFRKEGQNVTLSCEQNLNHDAMYWYRQDPGQGLRLIYYSQIVNDFQKGDIAEGYSVSREKKESFPLTVTSAQKNPTAFYLCASSSDRNSPLHFGNGTRLTVT.

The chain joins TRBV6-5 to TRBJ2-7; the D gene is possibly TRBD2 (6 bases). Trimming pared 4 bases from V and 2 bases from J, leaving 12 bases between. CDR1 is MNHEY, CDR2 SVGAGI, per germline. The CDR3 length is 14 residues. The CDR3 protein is CASSLAAGTYEQYF. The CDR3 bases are TGTGCCAGCAGTTTAGCGGCAGGCACCTACGAGCAGTACTTC.

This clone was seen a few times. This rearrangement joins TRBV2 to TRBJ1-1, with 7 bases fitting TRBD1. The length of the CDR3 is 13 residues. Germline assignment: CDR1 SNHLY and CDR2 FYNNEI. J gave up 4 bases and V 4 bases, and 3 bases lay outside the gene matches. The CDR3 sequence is CASSAQGGTEAFF. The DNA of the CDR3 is TGTGCCAGCAGTGCGCAGGGGGGCACTGAAGCTTTCTTT.

CDR3 residues: CAWSRGVNYGYTF. DNA of the CDR3: TGTGCCTGGTCGAGGGGAGTTAACTATGGCTACACCTTC. The V gene is TRBV30, the J gene TRBJ1-2; TRBD1 might be the D (5 bases). Per germline, CDR1 GTSNPN and CDR2 SVGIG (reference sequence). Trimming took 5 bases from V and 1 from J, leaving 11 bases between them. The CDR3 totals 13 residues.

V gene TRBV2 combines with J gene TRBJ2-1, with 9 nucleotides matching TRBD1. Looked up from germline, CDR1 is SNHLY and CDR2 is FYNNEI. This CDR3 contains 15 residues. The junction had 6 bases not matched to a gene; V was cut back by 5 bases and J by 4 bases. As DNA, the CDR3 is TGTGCCAGCAGTATTATGGGACAGGGATACAATGAGCAGTTCTTC. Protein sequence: CASSIMGQGYNEQFF. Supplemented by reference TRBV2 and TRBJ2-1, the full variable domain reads EPEVTQTPSHQVTQMGQEVILRCVPISNHLYFYWYRQILGQKVEFLVSFYNNEISEKSEIFDDQFSVERPDGSNFTLKIRSTKLEDSAMYFCASSIMGQGYNEQFFGPGTRLTVL.

The DNA for the CDR3 is TGCGCCAGCAGCCCATCCTCCGGGACTAGCCTATACAATGAGCAGTTCTTC. It encodes CASSPSSGTSLYNEQFF. The chain joins TRBV5-1 to TRBJ2-1; 9 bases fit TRBD2. The CDR3 is made up of 17 amino acids. Per the germline V gene, CDR1 is SGHRS and CDR2 is YFSETQ. Germline trimming cut 4 bases from V and 4 bases from J; bases unmatched to any gene: 12.

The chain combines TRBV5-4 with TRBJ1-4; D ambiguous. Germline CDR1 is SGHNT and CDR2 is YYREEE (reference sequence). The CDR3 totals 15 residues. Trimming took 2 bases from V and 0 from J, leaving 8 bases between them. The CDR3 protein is CASSFGGTTNEKLFF. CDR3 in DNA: TGTGCCAGCAGCTTCGGAGGGACAACTAATGAAAAACTGTTTTTT.

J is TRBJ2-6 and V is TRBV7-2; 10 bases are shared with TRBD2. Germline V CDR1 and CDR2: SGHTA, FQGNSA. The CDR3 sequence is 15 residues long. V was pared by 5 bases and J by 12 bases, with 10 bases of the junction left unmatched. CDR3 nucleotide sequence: TGTGCCAGCAGCGGAGGGACTAGCGCCCCTCCCGTCCTGACTTTC. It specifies CASSGGTSAPPVLTF.

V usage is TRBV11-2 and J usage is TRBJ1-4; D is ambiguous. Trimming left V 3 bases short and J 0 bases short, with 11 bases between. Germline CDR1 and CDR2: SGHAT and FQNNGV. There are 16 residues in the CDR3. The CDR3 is CASSFIQGATNEKLFF. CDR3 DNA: TGTGCCAGCAGCTTCATTCAAGGCGCAACTAATGAAAAACTGTTTTTT.

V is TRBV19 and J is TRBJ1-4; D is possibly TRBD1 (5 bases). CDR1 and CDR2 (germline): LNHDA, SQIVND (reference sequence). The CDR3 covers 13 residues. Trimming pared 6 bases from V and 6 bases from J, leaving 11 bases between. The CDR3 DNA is TGTGCCAGTAGGACAGATAGTGATGAAAAACTGTTTTTT. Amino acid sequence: CASRTDSDEKLFF. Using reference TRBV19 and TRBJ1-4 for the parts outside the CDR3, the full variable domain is DGGITQSPKYLFRKEGQNVTLSCEQNLNHDAMYWYRQDPGQGLRLIYYSQIVNDFQKGDIAEGYSVSREKKESFPLTVTSAQKNPTAFYLCASRTDSDEKLFFGSGTQLSVL.

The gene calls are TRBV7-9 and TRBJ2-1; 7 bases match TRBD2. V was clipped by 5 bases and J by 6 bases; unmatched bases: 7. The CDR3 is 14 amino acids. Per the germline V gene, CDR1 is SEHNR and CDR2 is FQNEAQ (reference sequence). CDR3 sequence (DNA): TGTGCCAGCAGCCCCCCGGGGGGTTCCAATGAGCAGTTCTTC. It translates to CASSPPGGSNEQFF.

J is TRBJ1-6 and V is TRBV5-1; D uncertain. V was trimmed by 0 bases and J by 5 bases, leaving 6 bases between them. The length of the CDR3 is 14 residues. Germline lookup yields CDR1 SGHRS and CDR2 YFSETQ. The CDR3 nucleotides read TGCGCCAGCAGCTTGGACAGTGATAATTCACCCCTCCACTTT. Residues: CASSLDSDNSPLHF.

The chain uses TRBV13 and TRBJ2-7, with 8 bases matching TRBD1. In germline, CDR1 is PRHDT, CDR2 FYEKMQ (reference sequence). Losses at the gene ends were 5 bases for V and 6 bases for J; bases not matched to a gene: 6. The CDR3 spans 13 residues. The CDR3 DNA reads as TGTGCCAGCAGCGTTCTGGACAGGGTCGAGCAGTACTTC. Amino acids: CASSVLDRVEQYF.